The TCR beta chain under discussion was sequenced for a study of beta chain features in type 1 diabetes. The entirety of the isolated RNA underwent reverse transcription, so expressed TCRB transcripts were sequenced. Profiling relied on immunoSEQ multiplex PCR, and the TCRdb table lists in-frame clones only, not all of them. Of about 160,000 clones detected, under 13% appear once; the ten largest clones hold less than 0.5%. Findings and limits, study-wide: Across all four CD4+ subsets, people with type 1 diabetes showed modestly shorter TCRB CDR3s.

A remark on this clone: Its cognate antigen is unknown.

Trimming cost V 1 base and J 7 bases, with 16 bases left between them. The CDR3 extends over 16 amino acids. Germline V CDR1 and CDR2: SGHDN, FVKESK. The sequencing input was central memory CD4+ T cells from blood. This sequence originates from a man aged 30 to 39 with type 1 diabetes. The chain joins TRBV14 to TRBJ1-4, with D possibly matching TRBD1 (5 bases). Here the CDR3 DNA reads TGTGCCAGCAGCCAAGTCCGCGGGGGAGTTCGTGAAAAACTGTTTTTT. This codes for CASSQVRGGVREKLFF. Full variable domain (rest looked up from reference TRBV14 and TRBJ1-4): EAGVTQFPSHSVIEKGQTVTLRCDPISGHDNLYWYRRVMGKEIKFLLHFVKESKQDESGMPNNRFLAERTGGTYSTLKVQPAELEDSGVYFCASSQVRGGVREKLFFGSGTQLSVL.